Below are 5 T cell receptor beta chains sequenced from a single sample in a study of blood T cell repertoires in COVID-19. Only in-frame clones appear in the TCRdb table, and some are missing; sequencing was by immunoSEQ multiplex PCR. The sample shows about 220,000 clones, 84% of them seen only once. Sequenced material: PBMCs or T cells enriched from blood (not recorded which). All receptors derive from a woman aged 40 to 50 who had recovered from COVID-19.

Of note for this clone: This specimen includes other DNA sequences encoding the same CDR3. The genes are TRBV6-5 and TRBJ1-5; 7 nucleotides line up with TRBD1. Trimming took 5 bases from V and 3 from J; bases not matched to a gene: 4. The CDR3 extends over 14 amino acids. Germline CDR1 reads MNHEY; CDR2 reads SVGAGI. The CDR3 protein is CASSRGQDNQPQHF. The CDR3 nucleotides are TGTGCCAGCAGTAGAGGACAGGACAATCAGCCCCAGCATTTT.

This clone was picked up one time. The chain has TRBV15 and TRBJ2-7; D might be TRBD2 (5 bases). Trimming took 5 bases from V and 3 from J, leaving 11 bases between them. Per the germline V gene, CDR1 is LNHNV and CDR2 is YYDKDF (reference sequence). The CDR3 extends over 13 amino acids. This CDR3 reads CATSGSSHYEQYF. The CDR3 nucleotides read TGTGCCACCAGCGGGAGTTCCCACTACGAGCAGTACTTC.

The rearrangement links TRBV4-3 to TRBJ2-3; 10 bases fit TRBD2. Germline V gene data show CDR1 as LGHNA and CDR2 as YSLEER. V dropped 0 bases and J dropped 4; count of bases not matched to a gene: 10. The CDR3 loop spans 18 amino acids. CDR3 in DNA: TGCGCCAGCAGCCAAGATGGGTCCAGCGGGAGGGCCTCAGATACGCAGTATTTT. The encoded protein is CASSQDGSSGRASDTQYF.

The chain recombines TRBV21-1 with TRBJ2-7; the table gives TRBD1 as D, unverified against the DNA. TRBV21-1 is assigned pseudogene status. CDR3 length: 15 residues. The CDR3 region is CASSKVAQNIYEQYV. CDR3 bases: TGTGCCAGCAGCAAAGTCGCACAGAACATCTACGAGCAGTACGTC.

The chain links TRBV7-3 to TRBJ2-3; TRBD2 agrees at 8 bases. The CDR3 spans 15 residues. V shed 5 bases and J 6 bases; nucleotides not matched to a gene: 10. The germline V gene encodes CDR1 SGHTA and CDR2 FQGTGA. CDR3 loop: CASSLHGRAPDTQYF. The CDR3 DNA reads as TGTGCCAGCAGCCTACACGGGAGGGCCCCGGATACGCAGTATTTT.